The clone carrying this T cell receptor (beta chain) was seen a single time. The data stem from a study of T cell responses to AZD1222 COVID-19 vaccine. Trimming pared 4 bases from V and 1 base from J, leaving 8 bases between. The CDR3 runs to 13 residues. Germline CDR1 and CDR2: SGHRS and YFSETQ. Sequencing used immunoSEQ multiplex PCR; TCRdb keeps in-frame clones, though not all of them. The profile shows approximately 140,000 clones, around 90% of them singletons. This clonotype originated in an adult who received the AZD1222 COVID-19 vaccine. The sample was peripheral blood, taken 28 days after the second AZD1222 dose. The rearrangement joins TRBV5-1 to TRBJ1-1, with D hard to call. CDR3 DNA sequence: TGCGCCAGCAGCCGCGACCAGAACACTGAAGCTTTCTTT. Its protein is CASSRDQNTEAFF.